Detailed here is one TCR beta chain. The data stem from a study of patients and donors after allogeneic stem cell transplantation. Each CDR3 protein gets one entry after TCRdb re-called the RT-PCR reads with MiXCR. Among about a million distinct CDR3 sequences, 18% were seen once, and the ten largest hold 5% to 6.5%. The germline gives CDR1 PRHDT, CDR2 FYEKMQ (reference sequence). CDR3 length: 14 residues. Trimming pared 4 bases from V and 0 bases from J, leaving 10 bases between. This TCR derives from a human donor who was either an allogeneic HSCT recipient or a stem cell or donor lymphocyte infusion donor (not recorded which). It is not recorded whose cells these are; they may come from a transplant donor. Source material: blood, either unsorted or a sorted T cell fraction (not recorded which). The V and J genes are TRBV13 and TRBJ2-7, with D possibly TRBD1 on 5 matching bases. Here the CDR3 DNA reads TGTGCCAGCAGCTCGACAGACAGCTCCTACGAGCAGTACTTC. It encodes CASSSTDSSYEQYF.